The present T cell receptor (beta chain) was sequenced within a study of T cells in Graves' hyperthyroidism and ophthalmopathy. Study details: The blood sample was taken at first diagnosis, before treatment began.

Germline CDR1 and CDR2: MNHEY and SVGAGI. CDR3 length: 15 residues. V was clipped by 2 bases and J by 5 bases; unmatched bases: 7. In its sample, this clonotype was seen many times. Among ophthalmopathy patients, the Clinical Activity Score reached at least 3, the NOSPECS grade reached at least 4, and duration remained under 3 months. Diagnosing involved the use of clinical symptoms, serum thyroxine and TRAb, thyroid ultrasound and orbital computed tomography. TCR beta CDR3 regions were amplified from RNA. Primed by the HTBI set, a first-round RT-PCR was run on the TCR CDR3. TCRdb re-analysed the multiplex PCR reads in MiXCR, keeping a single row per CDR3 protein. The sample holds about 290,000 distinct CDR3 sequences, more than 15% seen once.

The receptor's source is a woman in her sixties or seventies with Graves' ophthalmopathy. The chain carries TRBV6-5 and TRBJ1-1; 8 nucleotides match TRBD1. Sequenced material: blood. For the CDR3, the DNA is TGTGCCAGCAGTTACGCAGGGGGCGCTTGGACTGAAGCTTTCTTT. It translates to CASSYAGGAWTEAFF.